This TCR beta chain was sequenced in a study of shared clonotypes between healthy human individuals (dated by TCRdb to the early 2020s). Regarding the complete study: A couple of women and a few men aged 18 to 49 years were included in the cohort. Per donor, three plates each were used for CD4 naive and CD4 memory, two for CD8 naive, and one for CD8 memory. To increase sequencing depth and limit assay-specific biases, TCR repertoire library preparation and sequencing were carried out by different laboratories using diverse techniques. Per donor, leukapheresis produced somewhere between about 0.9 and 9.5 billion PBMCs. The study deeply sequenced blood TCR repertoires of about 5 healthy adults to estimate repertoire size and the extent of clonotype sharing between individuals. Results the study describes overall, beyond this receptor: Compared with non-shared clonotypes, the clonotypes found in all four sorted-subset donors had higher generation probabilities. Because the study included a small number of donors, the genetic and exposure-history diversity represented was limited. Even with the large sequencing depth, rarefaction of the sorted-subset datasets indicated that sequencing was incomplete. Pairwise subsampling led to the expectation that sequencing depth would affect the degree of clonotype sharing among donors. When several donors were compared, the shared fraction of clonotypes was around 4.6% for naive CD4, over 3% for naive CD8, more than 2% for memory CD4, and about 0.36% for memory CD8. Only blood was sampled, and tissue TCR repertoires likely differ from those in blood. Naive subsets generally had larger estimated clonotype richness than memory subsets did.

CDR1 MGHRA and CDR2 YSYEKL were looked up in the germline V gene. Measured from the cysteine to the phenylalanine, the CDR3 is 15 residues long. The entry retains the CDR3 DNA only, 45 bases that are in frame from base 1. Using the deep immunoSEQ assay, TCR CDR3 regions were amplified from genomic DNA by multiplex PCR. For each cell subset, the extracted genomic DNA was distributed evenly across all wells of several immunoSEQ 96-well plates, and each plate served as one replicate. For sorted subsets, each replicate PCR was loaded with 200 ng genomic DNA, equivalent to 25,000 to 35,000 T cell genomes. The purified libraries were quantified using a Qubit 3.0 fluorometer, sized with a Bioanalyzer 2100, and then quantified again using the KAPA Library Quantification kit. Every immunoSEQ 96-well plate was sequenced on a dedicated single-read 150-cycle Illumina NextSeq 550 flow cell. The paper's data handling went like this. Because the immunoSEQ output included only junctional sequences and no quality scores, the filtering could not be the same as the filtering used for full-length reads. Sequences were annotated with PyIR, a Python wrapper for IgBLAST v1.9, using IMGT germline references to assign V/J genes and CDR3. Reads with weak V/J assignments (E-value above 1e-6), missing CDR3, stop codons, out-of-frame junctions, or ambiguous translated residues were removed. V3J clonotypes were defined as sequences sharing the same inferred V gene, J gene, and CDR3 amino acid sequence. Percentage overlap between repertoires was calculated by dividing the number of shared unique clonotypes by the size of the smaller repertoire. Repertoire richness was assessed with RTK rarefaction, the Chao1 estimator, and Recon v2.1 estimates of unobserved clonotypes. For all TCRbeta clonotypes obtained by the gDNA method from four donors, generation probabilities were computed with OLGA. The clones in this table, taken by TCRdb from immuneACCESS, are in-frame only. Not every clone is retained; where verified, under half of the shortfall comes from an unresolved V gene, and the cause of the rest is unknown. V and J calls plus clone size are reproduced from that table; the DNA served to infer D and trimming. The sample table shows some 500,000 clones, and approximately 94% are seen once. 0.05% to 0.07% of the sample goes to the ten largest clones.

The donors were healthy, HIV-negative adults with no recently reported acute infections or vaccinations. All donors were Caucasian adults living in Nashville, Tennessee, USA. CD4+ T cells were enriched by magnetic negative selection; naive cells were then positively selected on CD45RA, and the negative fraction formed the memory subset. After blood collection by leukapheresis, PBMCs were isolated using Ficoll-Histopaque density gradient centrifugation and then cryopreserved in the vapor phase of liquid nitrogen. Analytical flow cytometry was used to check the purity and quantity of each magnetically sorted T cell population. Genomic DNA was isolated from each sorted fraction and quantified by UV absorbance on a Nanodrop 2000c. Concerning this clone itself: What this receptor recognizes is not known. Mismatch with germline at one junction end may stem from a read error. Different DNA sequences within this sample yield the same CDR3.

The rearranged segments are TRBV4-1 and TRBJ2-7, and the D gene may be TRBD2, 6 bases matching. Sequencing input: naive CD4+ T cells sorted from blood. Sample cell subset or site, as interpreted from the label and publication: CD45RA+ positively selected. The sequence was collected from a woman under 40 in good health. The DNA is TGCGCTAGCAGCCAAGATTTTAACGCCGCGGGAGAGCAGTACTTC. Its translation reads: CASSQDFNAAGEQYF.